This T cell receptor beta chain was obtained from a study of shared clonotypes between healthy human individuals. As for the study in general: Serving as donors were two women and three men, whose ages spanned 18 to 49.

Findings and limits, study-wide: Clonotypes not shared had lower generation probabilities than those common to all four donors. Estimated clonotype richness was generally higher in naive than memory subsets. It was anticipated that sequencing depth would influence how many clonotypes donors shared.

Using immunoSEQ multiplex PCR, the repertoire was profiled, and TCRdb retains in-frame clones only, with some absent. The sample has under 750,000 clones, approximately 72% seen once. Germline V gene sequence: CDR1 DFQATT, CDR2 SNEGSKA (reference sequence). CDR3 size: 11 residues. The V and J ends lost 6 bases and 7 bases, in that order; junction bases with no gene match: 1. A few counts support this clone. Antigen specificity is unknown. At the DNA level, this CDR3 is encoded by other sequences in the same sample as well. The TCR sequence derives from a young woman in good health. The source material was memory CD4+ T cells sorted from blood. The subset denotes: CD45RA-negative fraction. The chain employs TRBV20-1 and TRBJ2-1; 9 bases align to TRBD2. CDR3 DNA sequence: TGCAGTGCCGCGGGGGGGAATGAGCAGTTCTTC. Translated, it gives CSAAGGNEQFF.